This is a list of T cell receptor beta chains from one sample in a study of shared clonotypes between healthy human individuals. Generated by immunoSEQ multiplex PCR, the TCRdb table keeps only in-frame clones and is missing some. The sample shows about 980,000 clones, 76% of them seen only once. The sample was memory CD4+ T cells sorted from blood. Receptors were obtained from a young man in good health. The CDR3 runs from the conserved cysteine through the conserved F or W. The D gene is left open where the match is weak. The size field is filled for only some rows; it gives once, few, many or a size class.

j_call: TRBJ1-2; v_call: TRBV28; d_call: -; cdr3_length: 16; clone_size: once; cdr3_nt: TGTGCCAGCAGTGAAACGCGGTGGGGGGAGGCTTATGTCTACACCTTC; cdr3_aa: CASSETRWGEAYVYTF
j_call: TRBJ2-5; v_call: TRBV21-1; d_call: -; cdr3_length: 15; clone_size: few; cdr3_nt: TGTGCCAGCAGCAAAGGGGGACAGGGGTTGGAGACCCAGTACTTC; cdr3_aa: CASSKGGQGLETQYF
j_call: TRBJ1-1; v_call: TRBV19; d_call: -; cdr3_length: 14; clone_size: -; cdr3_nt: TGTGCCAGTAGTTTCCAGGGTTCGAACACTGAAGCTTTCTTT; cdr3_aa: CASSFQGSNTEAFF
j_call: TRBJ1-6; v_call: TRBV7-9; d_call: -; cdr3_length: 15; clone_size: -; cdr3_nt: TGTGCCAGCAGCGAGATGGGCCTGGGGAATTCACCCCTCCACTTT; cdr3_aa: CASSEMGLGNSPLHF
j_call: TRBJ2-5; v_call: TRBV11-2; d_call: -; cdr3_length: 18; clone_size: few; cdr3_nt: TGTGCCAGCAGCCCCGGTCAACATGTTGGAGGCGGCCAAGAGACCCAGTACTTC; cdr3_aa: CASSPGQHVGGGQETQYF
j_call: TRBJ2-5; v_call: TRBV7-2; d_call: TRBD2; cdr3_length: 15; clone_size: -; cdr3_nt: TGTGCCAGCAGCTTGGGGGGACTAGCGGGAGAGACCCAGTACTTC; cdr3_aa: CASSLGGLAGETQYF
j_call: TRBJ2-5; v_call: TRBV7-9; d_call: TRBD2; cdr3_length: 17; clone_size: -; cdr3_nt: TGTGCCAGCAGCTTAATCGGCGCGGGGGGTTTCCAAGAGACCCAGTACTTC; cdr3_aa: CASSLIGAGGFQETQYF
j_call: TRBJ1-2; v_call: TRBV6-5; d_call: TRBD1; cdr3_length: 15; clone_size: -; cdr3_nt: TGTGCCAGCAGTTACTCGGATTCCGGGACAGGAGTTTACACCTTC; cdr3_aa: CASSYSDSGTGVYTF
j_call: TRBJ2-7; v_call: TRBV5-5; d_call: -; cdr3_length: 13; clone_size: -; cdr3_nt: TGTGCCAGCAGCTCGACGGTTTCCTACGAGCAGTACTTC; cdr3_aa: CASSSTVSYEQYF
j_call: TRBJ1-1; v_call: TRBV7-6; d_call: TRBD1; cdr3_length: 16; clone_size: few; cdr3_nt: TGTGCCAGCAGCCCCCAGGGCAGGGGGGGAAACACTGAAGCTTTCTTT; cdr3_aa: CASSPQGRGGNTEAFF
j_call: TRBJ2-5; v_call: TRBV5-1; d_call: -; cdr3_length: 14; clone_size: many; cdr3_nt: TGCGCCAGCAGCCTCGGGCAGGGGCGGGAGACCCAGTACTTC; cdr3_aa: CASSLGQGRETQYF
j_call: TRBJ2-3; v_call: TRBV25-1; d_call: -; cdr3_length: 15; clone_size: -; cdr3_nt: TGTGCCAGCGAAATAACAGGGTTAACGGAAGATACGCAGTATTTT; cdr3_aa: CASEITGLTEDTQYF
j_call: TRBJ1-5; v_call: TRBV5-6; d_call: TRBD1; cdr3_length: 15; clone_size: once; cdr3_nt: TGTGCCAGCAGCCCAGGACAGGGTTTAGGACAGCCCCAGCATTTT; cdr3_aa: CASSPGQGLGQPQHF
j_call: TRBJ2-5; v_call: TRBV4-1; d_call: TRBD1; cdr3_length: 14; clone_size: many; cdr3_nt: TGCGCCAGCAGCCCGGGACAGCTCCAAGAGACCCAGTACTTC; cdr3_aa: CASSPGQLQETQYF
j_call: TRBJ1-1; v_call: TRBV11-3; d_call: TRBD1; cdr3_length: 13; clone_size: -; cdr3_nt: TGTGCCAGCAGCGCGGTGACAGGGGCTAAAGCTTTCTTT; cdr3_aa: CASSAVTGAKAFF
j_call: TRBJ2-7; v_call: TRBV6-6; d_call: -; cdr3_length: 13; clone_size: -; cdr3_nt: TGTGCCAGCAGTATAACGGGCTCCTACGAGCAGTACTTC; cdr3_aa: CASSITGSYEQYF
j_call: TRBJ1-1; v_call: TRBV5-8; d_call: -; cdr3_length: 12; clone_size: -; cdr3_nt: TGTGCCAGCAGCTTGGTTTGGTCTGAAGCTTTCTTT; cdr3_aa: CASSLVWSEAFF
j_call: TRBJ2-5; v_call: TRBV5-1; d_call: -; cdr3_length: 13; clone_size: few; cdr3_nt: TGCGCCAGCAGCTTGGGACAGTGGGAGACCCAGTACTTC; cdr3_aa: CASSLGQWETQYF
j_call: TRBJ2-7; v_call: TRBV6-5; d_call: TRBD2; cdr3_length: 16; clone_size: -; cdr3_nt: TGTGCCAGCAGTTACAGGCCCGGGACTACCCCCTACGAGCAGTACTTC; cdr3_aa: CASSYRPGTTPYEQYF
j_call: TRBJ2-3; v_call: TRBV12-5; d_call: TRBD2; cdr3_length: 15; clone_size: -; cdr3_nt: TGTGCTAGTGGCTCTGGACTAGCGGGGGCAGATACGCAGTATTTT; cdr3_aa: CASGSGLAGADTQYF
j_call: TRBJ1-5; v_call: TRBV5-8; d_call: -; cdr3_length: 16; clone_size: -; cdr3_nt: TGTGCCAGCAGCTTCCGGGACTCCACACCGGGTCAGCCCCAGCATTTT; cdr3_aa: CASSFRDSTPGQPQHF
j_call: TRBJ1-6; v_call: TRBV30; d_call: -; cdr3_length: 11; clone_size: few; cdr3_nt: TGTGCCTGGGAACAGGGTCGGTCCCTCCACTTT; cdr3_aa: CAWEQGRSLHF
j_call: TRBJ1-5; v_call: TRBV21-1; d_call: -; cdr3_length: 15; clone_size: many; cdr3_nt: TGTGCCAGCAGCAAAGAAAGGGACAATAATCAGCCCCAGCATTTT; cdr3_aa: CASSKERDNNQPQHF
j_call: TRBJ1-2; v_call: TRBV18; d_call: -; cdr3_length: 15; clone_size: once; cdr3_nt: TGTGCCAGCTCACCACCGGGGTTACAGGGTGATGGCTACACCTTC; cdr3_aa: CASSPPGLQGDGYTF
j_call: TRBJ2-7; v_call: TRBV5-8; d_call: TRBD1; cdr3_length: 15; clone_size: once; cdr3_nt: TGTGCCAGCAGCTACTACGGACAGGGGGCGAAGGAGCAGTACTTC; cdr3_aa: CASSYYGQGAKEQYF
j_call: TRBJ2-5; v_call: TRBV5-1; d_call: TRBD2; cdr3_length: 15; clone_size: -; cdr3_nt: TGCGCCAGCAGCCTGATGACTAGCGGACAAGAGACCCAGTACTTC; cdr3_aa: CASSLMTSGQETQYF
j_call: TRBJ1-3; v_call: TRBV12-5; d_call: -; cdr3_length: 14; clone_size: -; cdr3_nt: TGTGCTAGTGGTTTGGTACCCGGGGAAAACACCATATATTTT; cdr3_aa: CASGLVPGENTIYF
j_call: TRBJ1-1; v_call: TRBV6-1; d_call: TRBD1; cdr3_length: 14; clone_size: -; cdr3_nt: TGTGCCAGCAGTGGAGGGGGCGTGGGCACTGAAGCTTTCTTT; cdr3_aa: CASSGGGVGTEAFF
j_call: TRBJ1-1; v_call: TRBV5-1; d_call: TRBD1; cdr3_length: 16; clone_size: -; cdr3_nt: TGCGCCAGCAGCCAAGGACAGGGCGGAGGTTGGGCTGAAGCTTTCTTT; cdr3_aa: CASSQGQGGGWAEAFF
j_call: TRBJ2-7; v_call: TRBV10-3; d_call: TRBD2; cdr3_length: 14; clone_size: once; cdr3_nt: TGTGCCATCTCAACTAGCGGGGGGTCGGGAGAGCAGTACTTC; cdr3_aa: CAISTSGGSGEQYF
j_call: TRBJ2-7; v_call: TRBV5-1; d_call: -; cdr3_length: 15; clone_size: -; cdr3_nt: TGCGCCAGCAGCTCCCGGGGAAAGAGCTCCTACGAGCAGTACTTC; cdr3_aa: CASSSRGKSSYEQYF
j_call: TRBJ2-3; v_call: TRBV6-5; d_call: -; cdr3_length: 13; clone_size: once; cdr3_nt: TGTGCCAGCAGGCCGCAAACGGCGGATACGCAGTATTTT; cdr3_aa: CASRPQTADTQYF
j_call: TRBJ1-5; v_call: TRBV7-2; d_call: -; cdr3_length: 15; clone_size: -; cdr3_nt: TGTGCCAGCAGCTCCGCAGGGGCGGGCAATCAGCCCCAGCATTTT; cdr3_aa: CASSSAGAGNQPQHF
j_call: TRBJ2-7; v_call: TRBV5-6; d_call: TRBD2; cdr3_length: 14; clone_size: -; cdr3_nt: TGTGCCAGCAGCGATAGCGGGGGAGTAAGAGAGCAGTACTTC; cdr3_aa: CASSDSGGVREQYF
j_call: TRBJ1-1; v_call: TRBV18; d_call: TRBD1; cdr3_length: 15; clone_size: -; cdr3_nt: TGTGCCAGCTCACCGACAGGGGTACTGAACACTGAAGCTTTCTTT; cdr3_aa: CASSPTGVLNTEAFF
j_call: TRBJ2-1; v_call: TRBV2; d_call: -; cdr3_length: 13; clone_size: -; cdr3_nt: TGTGCCAGCAGTGTATGGGTCTACAATGAGCAGTTCTTC; cdr3_aa: CASSVWVYNEQFF
j_call: TRBJ1-4; v_call: TRBV7-6; d_call: -; cdr3_length: 13; clone_size: -; cdr3_nt: TGTGCCAGCAGCTTAAAGGGGGTAGAAAAACTGTTTTTT; cdr3_aa: CASSLKGVEKLFF
j_call: TRBJ2-7; v_call: TRBV28; d_call: -; cdr3_length: 14; clone_size: once; cdr3_nt: TGTGCCAGCATGCTCCCACAGGGTCCTTTCGAGCAGTACTTC; cdr3_aa: CASMLPQGPFEQYF
j_call: TRBJ2-7; v_call: TRBV5-1; d_call: TRBD2; cdr3_length: 18; clone_size: -; cdr3_nt: TGCGCCAGCAGCTTGGATCTGAGGGCTAGCGGGATCCGGGGCGAGCAGTACTTC; cdr3_aa: CASSLDLRASGIRGEQYF
j_call: TRBJ2-5; v_call: TRBV6-5; d_call: -; cdr3_length: 16; clone_size: -; cdr3_nt: TGTGCCAGCAGTTACTTCCTCGCCGGGCGGTTGGGGACCCAGTACTTC; cdr3_aa: CASSYFLAGRLGTQYF
j_call: TRBJ2-3; v_call: TRBV11-2; d_call: -; cdr3_length: 13; clone_size: -; cdr3_nt: TGTGCCAGCAGATACCCTGGCACAGATACGCAGTATTTT; cdr3_aa: CASRYPGTDTQYF
j_call: TRBJ1-5; v_call: TRBV30; d_call: -; cdr3_length: 13; clone_size: many; cdr3_nt: TGTGCCTGGGCGGACAAGCTCAATCAGCCCCAGCATTTT; cdr3_aa: CAWADKLNQPQHF
j_call: TRBJ2-7; v_call: TRBV19; d_call: TRBD1; cdr3_length: 14; clone_size: few; cdr3_nt: TGTGCCAGTCATGCCGGGACAGGGTACTACGAGCAGTACTTC; cdr3_aa: CASHAGTGYYEQYF
j_call: TRBJ2-2; v_call: TRBV7-3; d_call: TRBD1; cdr3_length: 14; clone_size: -; cdr3_nt: TGTGCCAGCAGTAAACAGGGGGACACCGGGGAGCTGTTTTTT; cdr3_aa: CASSKQGDTGELFF
j_call: TRBJ1-6; v_call: TRBV4-1; d_call: -; cdr3_length: 14; clone_size: few; cdr3_nt: TGCGCCAGCAGCCAGTTGGGGGTAGGATCACCCCTCCACTTT; cdr3_aa: CASSQLGVGSPLHF
j_call: TRBJ2-7; v_call: TRBV28; d_call: -; cdr3_length: 14; clone_size: few; cdr3_nt: TGTGCCAGCAGTTTCCTAAACCAGGGGCACGAGCAGTACTTC; cdr3_aa: CASSFLNQGHEQYF
j_call: TRBJ1-2; v_call: TRBV27; d_call: -; cdr3_length: 15; clone_size: -; cdr3_nt: TGTGCCAGCAGTATGACAGTACCAGCTAACTATGGCTACACCTTC; cdr3_aa: CASSMTVPANYGYTF
j_call: TRBJ1-6; v_call: TRBV5-6; d_call: -; cdr3_length: 14; clone_size: -; cdr3_nt: TGTGCCAGCAGCCGACCGGGGCAATATTCACCCCTCCACTTT; cdr3_aa: CASSRPGQYSPLHF
j_call: TRBJ1-5; v_call: TRBV28; d_call: -; cdr3_length: 15; clone_size: few; cdr3_nt: TGTGCCAGCGGACTCGGGACTTCCCTATGGAAGCCCCAGCATTTT; cdr3_aa: CASGLGTSLWKPQHF
j_call: TRBJ2-1; v_call: TRBV11-2; d_call: TRBD2; cdr3_length: 19; clone_size: -; cdr3_nt: TGTGCCAGCAGCCCCTCGGGTGGAGGAGCGGGGCGGCTTAACAATGAGCAGTTCTTC; cdr3_aa: CASSPSGGGAGRLNNEQFF
j_call: TRBJ2-1; v_call: TRBV19; d_call: TRBD2; cdr3_length: 17; clone_size: -; cdr3_nt: TGTGCCAGTAGCACACGGACTAGCGGGAGTCCCTACAATGAGCAGTTCTTC; cdr3_aa: CASSTRTSGSPYNEQFF
j_call: TRBJ1-4; v_call: TRBV4-1; d_call: TRBD1; cdr3_length: 16; clone_size: -; cdr3_nt: TGCGCCAGCAGCCGGGACAGGGGGTGGGTAACTGAAAAACTGTTTTTT; cdr3_aa: CASSRDRGWVTEKLFF
j_call: TRBJ2-3; v_call: TRBV6-5; d_call: -; cdr3_length: 15; clone_size: -; cdr3_nt: TGTGCCAGCACCGAAAAGGGGCGAGCGACAGATACGCAGTATTTT; cdr3_aa: CASTEKGRATDTQYF
j_call: TRBJ2-1; v_call: TRBV9; d_call: -; cdr3_length: 15; clone_size: -; cdr3_nt: TGTGCCAGCAGCGCATCCGCGGGACACCCCAATGAGCAGTTCTTC; cdr3_aa: CASSASAGHPNEQFF
j_call: TRBJ2-2; v_call: TRBV5-1; d_call: -; cdr3_length: 13; clone_size: -; cdr3_nt: TGCGCCAGCAGCTTGGAGTCACCGGGGGAGCTGTTTTTT; cdr3_aa: CASSLESPGELFF
j_call: TRBJ2-1; v_call: TRBV6-4; d_call: -; cdr3_length: 16; clone_size: -; cdr3_nt: TGTGCCAGCAGTGACCTGGGGGGCCCCAATGAGAATGAGCAGTTCTTC; cdr3_aa: CASSDLGGPNENEQFF
j_call: TRBJ1-4; v_call: TRBV10-3; d_call: -; cdr3_length: 14; clone_size: few; cdr3_nt: TGTGCCACCTGCGAGGGAGGGGGGTATGAAAAACTGTTTTTT; cdr3_aa: CATCEGGGYEKLFF
j_call: TRBJ2-2; v_call: TRBV7-2; d_call: -; cdr3_length: 16; clone_size: -; cdr3_nt: TGTGCCAGCAGCTTACTTGGAGGGGGCAATCCCGGGGAGCTGTTTTTT; cdr3_aa: CASSLLGGGNPGELFF